These T cell receptor beta chains were read from a single sample in a study of CD8 T cells in Susac syndrome. In TCRdb, the immunoSEQ multiplex PCR reads were re-called with MiXCR into one record per CDR3 protein. The top ten hold around 0.13% of the sample, which has about 180,000 distinct CDR3 sequences, roughly 95% seen once. Sequences were obtained from CD4+ T cells from PBMCs. The receptor set was obtained from a human donor with Susac syndrome. CDR3s include the opening cysteine and the closing phenylalanine or tryptophan. Each record gives: D gene, V gene, J gene, clone size, CDR3 DNA, CDR3 protein. D genes are given only for firm matches. Clone size is not always given. Where it is, it says once, few, many or a class for expanded clones.

>.|TRBV4-1|TRBJ2-3|.
TGCGCCAGCAGCCAAGACAGGGGAAGTAGCACAGATACGCAGTATTTT
CASSQDRGSSTDTQYF
>TRBD2|TRBV5-1|TRBJ2-7|once
TGCGCCAGCAGCTTGTATCCAGCGGGAGACTCCTACGAGCAGTACTTC
CASSLYPAGDSYEQYF
>TRBD2|TRBV20-1|TRBJ2-1|.
TGCAGTTCCAACGGACTAGCGGGAGTGAGGAATGAGCAGTTCTTC
CSSNGLAGVRNEQFF
>TRBD1|TRBV27|TRBJ1-5|.
TGTGCCAGCAGTCCCCGGACAGGGGAGAATCAGCCCCAGCATTTT
CASSPRTGENQPQHF
>.|TRBV11-2|TRBJ2-7|.
TGTGCCAGCAGCCCCGGCCAGGGGGAGCAGTACTTC
CASSPGQGEQYF
>.|TRBV20-1|TRBJ2-6|.
TGCAGTGCTAGAGACCCCGACAGGAGTAGCTCTGGGGCCAACGTCCTGACTTTC
CSARDPDRSSSGANVLTF
>.|TRBV15|TRBJ2-5|.
TGTGCCACCAGCCGGCGGGCGGGGCTCGGGCTAGAGACCCAGTACTTC
CATSRRAGLGLETQYF
>TRBD2|TRBV20-1|TRBJ2-7|.
TGCAGTGCGTCGGGACTAGCTGGTGAGCAGTACTTC
CSASGLAGEQYF
>TRBD1|TRBV3-1|TRBJ1-2|few
TGTGCCAGCAGCCAGGGACAGTATGGCTACACCTTC
CASSQGQYGYTF
>.|TRBV4-3|TRBJ1-2|.
TGCGCCAGCAGCCAAGATAGGATTGGAGGACGATATGGCTACACCTTC
CASSQDRIGGRYGYTF
>TRBD1|TRBV20-1|TRBJ2-7|.
TGCAGTGCTGTCACAGGGGTCCCTTCCTACGAGCAGTACTTC
CSAVTGVPSYEQYF
>TRBD1|TRBV29-1|TRBJ1-5|.
TGCAGCGTTGAAGGGACAGGGTGGGGTCAGCCCCAGCATTTT
CSVEGTGWGQPQHF
>TRBD2|TRBV4-3|TRBJ2-7|.
TGCGCCAGCAGTCCAGAGCGGGAGAGGGCCTACGAGCAGTACTTC
CASSPERERAYEQYF
>.|TRBV7-9|TRBJ2-2|.
TGTGCCAGCAGCTCCCCAAGGGGAGACCCAATGAACACCGGGGAGCTGTTTTTT
CASSSPRGDPMNTGELFF
>.|TRBV29-1|TRBJ2-5|.
TGCAGCGTTGAAGACTACTCCCAGGGGGGAGAGACCCAGTACTTC
CSVEDYSQGGETQYF
>TRBD1|TRBV12-3/TRBV12-4|TRBJ1-2|.
TGTGCCAGCAGCCCCGGGACAGGCTTGACCACCTACACCTTC
CASSPGTGLTTYTF
>.|TRBV25-1|TRBJ1-2|once
TGTGCCAGCATGTGGCACGGTGGCTACACCTTC
CASMWHGGYTF
>.|TRBV28|TRBJ2-6|.
TGTGCCAGCAGTTTAATTCTAGGGGACTCTGGGGCCAACGTCCTGACTTTC
CASSLILGDSGANVLTF
>TRBD1|TRBV5-1|TRBJ2-2|.
TGCGCCAGCAGCTCGACAGGGGGGTACGGGGAGCTGTTTTTT
CASSSTGGYGELFF
>.|TRBV20-1|TRBJ2-2|.
TGCAGTGCTAGTCCTAGCGAGGTCACCGGGGAGCTGTTTTTT
CSASPSEVTGELFF
>TRBD1|TRBV10-3|TRBJ1-2|.
TGTGCCATCACCAACAGGGGGGATTACGGCTACACCTTC
CAITNRGDYGYTF
>.|TRBV4-3|TRBJ1-2|.
TGCGCCAGCAGCCAAGACAGGGACCCGTTCTATGGCTACACCTTC
CASSQDRDPFYGYTF
>.|TRBV15|TRBJ2-7|.
TGTGCCACCAGCAGAGATTTCTACGAGCAGTACTTC
CATSRDFYEQYF
>TRBD2|TRBV4-3|TRBJ2-1|few
TGTGCCAGCAGCCAAGCTGGGGGGGACAATGAGCAGTTCTTC
CASSQAGGDNEQFF
>.|TRBV28|TRBJ2-3|.
TGTGCCAGCAATCTGGAGGTTATTACAGATACGCAGTATTTT
CASNLEVITDTQYF
>.|TRBV5-4|TRBJ1-6|.
TGTGCCAGCAGCTTTCCACCGGGTGCTAATTCACCCCTCCACTTT
CASSFPPGANSPLHF
>.|TRBV30|TRBJ1-1|.
TGTGCCTGGAGTGTTCAAATCGGGAACACTGAAGCTTTCTTT
CAWSVQIGNTEAFF
>TRBD2|TRBV14|TRBJ2-5|.
TGTGCGAAGACAGCTTGGGGGGGACAAGAGACCCAGTACTTC
CAKTAWGGQETQYF
>.|TRBV11-2|TRBJ2-5|once
TGTGCCAGCAGCCAACTGACACTACAAGAGACCCAGTACTTC
CASSQLTLQETQYF
>.|TRBV30|TRBJ1-1|.
TGTGCCTGGAGGCCTACAGGGTATACTGAAGCTTTCTTT
CAWRPTGYTEAFF
>.|TRBV7-9|TRBJ1-6|once
TGTGCCAGCAGCCTTGATAATTCACCCCTCCACTTT
CASSLDNSPLHF
>TRBD1|TRBV27|TRBJ2-5|.
TGTGCCAGCAGACTCCTTAACTTGACAGGGTTGACCCAGTACTTC
CASRLLNLTGLTQYF
>.|TRBV20-1|TRBJ1-2|.
TGCAGTGCTAGAGTTAGGGCGGAGGGCTATGGCTACACCTTC
CSARVRAEGYGYTF
>.|TRBV19|TRBJ1-5|.
TGTGCCAGTAGTATGGGGGGGGCTAGTCAGCCCCAGCATTTT
CASSMGGASQPQHF
>.|TRBV28|TRBJ2-6|.
TGTGCCAGTACACAAGGGGGGTCTGGGGCCAACGTCCTGACTTTC
CASTQGGSGANVLTF
>.|TRBV29-1|TRBJ1-2|.
TGCAGCGTTGAGGCCAGGCTAAACTATGGCTACACCTTC
CSVEARLNYGYTF
>TRBD2|TRBV20-1|TRBJ2-7|.
TGCAGTGCTAGAGATATCGGCGGGAGGGCCTACGAGCAGTACTTC
CSARDIGGRAYEQYF
>.|TRBV3-1|TRBJ1-2|once
TGTGCCAGCAGCCAAGATTTGGTACAGGGAAACTATGGCTACACCTTC
CASSQDLVQGNYGYTF
>TRBD2|TRBV6-1|TRBJ2-1|.
TGTGCCAGCAGTAGGGAGGGAGGGCCGTATGAGCAGTTCTTC
CASSREGGPYEQFF
>TRBD1|TRBV29-1|TRBJ1-2|.
TGCAGCGTTGACCCGGGACAGGGTAGCTACACCTTC
CSVDPGQGSYTF
>.|TRBV10-3|TRBJ1-5|.
TGTGCCATCAGTGAGTCGATCGTGGATCAGCCCCAGCATTTT
CAISESIVDQPQHF
>TRBD1|TRBV28|TRBJ1-6|.
TGTGCCAGCAGTTCCGTGGGACAGGGAATAAATTCACCCCTCCACTTT
CASSSVGQGINSPLHF
>.|TRBV15|TRBJ1-5|.
TGTGCCACCAGCAGGCTTGACGGGGGGAATCAGCCCCAGCATTTT
CATSRLDGGNQPQHF
>.|TRBV29-1|TRBJ2-1|.
TGCAGCGCTGACAGGATCTACAATGAGCAGTTCTTC
CSADRIYNEQFF
>.|TRBV15|TRBJ2-5|.
TGTGCCACCAGCAGAAAAGAAAGGACCCAGTACTTC
CATSRKERTQYF
>TRBD1|TRBV18|TRBJ2-5|once
TGTGCCAGCTCATCCTCCGGGACAGGGGGCGAGGAGACCCAGTACTTC
CASSSSGTGGEETQYF
>.|TRBV5-6|TRBJ2-5|.
TGTGCCAGCACCACGACAGGGAGGGAGACCCAGTACTTC
CASTTTGRETQYF
>.|TRBV27|TRBJ1-3|.
TGTGCCAGCGGACTAGACAGGGGAAACACCATATATTTT
CASGLDRGNTIYF
>.|TRBV7-9|TRBJ2-7|.
TGTGCCAGCAGCTCTACTAGGGGCTACGAGCAGTACTTC
CASSSTRGYEQYF
>.|TRBV9|TRBJ2-4|.
TGTGCCAGCAGCCCAAGACAGTCCGCCTGGGGCATTCAGTACTTC
CASSPRQSAWGIQYF